Below are 32 T cell receptor beta chains sequenced from a single sample in a study of shared clonotypes between healthy human individuals. TCRdb's copy holds only in-frame clones and misses some; the assay was immunoSEQ multiplex PCR. The table shows about 1,500,000 clones, with about 96% occurring only once. Sequencing input: naive CD4+ T cells sorted from blood. Subset given: CD45RA+ positively selected. The receptors shown here come from a man aged 25 to 40 in good health.

The chain uses TRBV9 and TRBJ2-7; the D gene is possibly TRBD2 (5 bases). The CDR3 is made up of 14 amino acids. Germline values: CDR1 SGDLS, CDR2 YYNGEE. With 1 base removed from V and 2 bases from J, the gap between germline ends came to 10 bases. In DNA form, the CDR3 reads TGTGCCAGCAGCGTACAAAGCGGTCCCTACGAGCAGTACTTC. Translating gives CASSVQSGPYEQYF.

CDR3 bases: TGTGCCAGCAGTTACGGGAGGAATCAGCCCCAGCATTTT. Residues: CASSYGRNQPQHF. This chain joins TRBV6-5 and TRBJ1-5; D not resolved. V was trimmed by 2 bases and J by 4 bases, leaving 6 bases between them. The V gene's germline CDR1 is MNHEY and CDR2 SVGAGI. The length of the CDR3 is 13 residues.

The rearrangement links TRBV29-1 to TRBJ2-7; maybe TRBD2 (8 bases). CDR1 and CDR2 (germline): SQVTM, ANQGSEA. This CDR3 comprises 14 residues. Trimming shortened V by 8 bases and J by 8 bases, and 25 bases separated the two germline ends. The CDR3 DNA follows: TGCAGCATATCGACGGGAGGGGGCGAGGCCAAGCAGTACTTC. Translation: CSISTGGGEAKQYF.

As to this clone: The germline gene is not matched at one end of the junction; a read error may be the cause. The V and J genes are TRBV5-1 and TRBJ1-2, with 10 nucleotides matching TRBD1. The length of the CDR3 is 18 residues. Germline CDR1 reads SGHRS; CDR2 reads YFSETQ. CDR3 residues: CVSSLVGSTGGANYGYTF. The CDR3 nucleotides read TGCGTCAGCAGCTTGGTCGGGTCGACAGGGGGCGCGAACTATGGCTACACCTTC.

J is TRBJ2-1 and V is TRBV18, with 7 bases lining up with TRBD2. V was clipped by 6 bases and J by 1 base; unmatched bases: 18. CDR3 size: 19 residues. The germline CDR1 and CDR2 sequences are KGHSH and LQKENI. Here the CDR3 reads CASSLIKGRALGSYNEQFF. The CDR3 DNA follows: TGTGCCAGCTCCCTCATAAAGGGGAGGGCCTTAGGGTCCTACAATGAGCAGTTCTTC.

This clone appeared once. The chain uses TRBV19 and TRBJ2-3, with D possibly matching TRBD2 (6 bases). This CDR3 spans 15 amino acids. The germline CDR1 and CDR2 sequences are LNHDA and SQIVND (reference sequence). With 5 bases removed from V and 6 bases from J, the gap between germline ends came to 18 bases. DNA of the CDR3: TGTGCCAGTAGTCGCCGTGGGGGAGGAGTGGATACGCAGTATTTT. Protein: CASSRRGGGVDTQYF. Together with reference TRBV19 and TRBJ2-3, the CDR3 gives the full variable domain: DGGITQSPKYLFRKEGQNVTLSCEQNLNHDAMYWYRQDPGQGLRLIYYSQIVNDFQKGDIAEGYSVSREKKESFPLTVTSAQKNPTAFYLCASSRRGGGVDTQYFGPGTRLTVL.

This rearrangement joins TRBV19 to TRBJ2-2, with D perhaps matching TRBD1 (6 bases). Germline loops: CDR1 LNHDA, CDR2 SQIVND (reference sequence). The CDR3 loop spans 14 amino acids. Trimming cost V 6 bases and J 4 bases, with 12 bases left between them. CDR3 in DNA: TGTGCCAGTAGCGCCGGGACACCCACCGGGGAGCTGTTTTTT. Amino acids: CASSAGTPTGELFF.

The rearrangement joins TRBV19 to TRBJ1-4, with TRBD1 identical over 8 bases. J gave up 7 bases and V 9 bases, and 13 bases lay outside the gene matches. The CDR3 is 15 residues long. The germline gives CDR1 LNHDA, CDR2 SQIVND (reference sequence). The CDR3 coding sequence is TGTGCCAGCCAAAAGCGGACAGGGCAAAGTGAAAAACTGTTTTTT. Amino acid sequence: CASQKRTGQSEKLFF.

The rearrangement joins TRBV27 to TRBJ2-5, with a possible D match to TRBD1 (5 bases). This CDR3 spans 14 amino acids. Germline-derived CDR1 and CDR2 are MNHEY and SMNVEV (reference sequence). V lost 6 bases and J 4 bases, leaving 15 bases between the germline ends. The chain's CDR3 is CASSRLGLGETQYF. The CDR3 region has the DNA TGTGCCAGCAGCCGCTTGGGGCTTGGAGAGACCCAGTACTTC.

This CDR3 reads CASSAGVGYTF. The CDR3 coding sequence is TGTGCCAGCAGTGCAGGGGTTGGCTACACCTTC. The chain carries TRBV6-5 and TRBJ1-2, with D tentatively TRBD1 (6 bases). CDR1 and CDR2 (germline): MNHEY, SVGAGI. The CDR3 extends over 11 amino acids. The V end lost 5 bases, the J end lost 7 bases, and 8 bases lay between the germline ends.

This clone was seen once. The chain is built from TRBV27 and TRBJ2-7, with D unclear. This CDR3 spans 18 amino acids. The germline CDR1 and CDR2 sequences are MNHEY and SMNVEV (reference sequence). V shed 1 base and J shed 5 bases, with 24 bases lying between them. In DNA form, the CDR3 reads TGTGCCAGCAGTTTATTGGCAGCCCACCCCTCTTCGGTCGACGAGCAGTACTTC. Residues: CASSLLAAHPSSVDEQYF.

The genes are TRBV28 and TRBJ1-2, with a possible D match to TRBD1 (6 bases). The CDR3 length is 14 residues. CDR1 is MDHEN, CDR2 SYDVKM, per germline. Trimming removed 7 bases at V and 5 bases at J, with 17 bases between. CDR3 amino acids: CASTLDSFPYGYTF. CDR3 bases: TGTGCCAGCACCCTGGACAGCTTCCCTTATGGCTACACCTTC.

This chain connects TRBV29-1 to TRBJ1-2, with 12 bases lining up with TRBD1. The junction had 8 bases not matched to a gene; V was cut back by 7 bases and J by 8 bases. Germline V lookup: CDR1 SQVTM, CDR2 ANQGSEA. The CDR3 consists of 13 residues. CDR3 in amino acids: CSAGTGGAIGYTF. The CDR3 region has the DNA TGCAGCGCAGGGACAGGGGGCGCGATCGGCTACACCTTC.

This chain joins TRBV5-1 and TRBJ2-1; 7 bases align to TRBD2. The ends lost 2 bases at V and 4 bases at J; junction bases unmatched: 3. The CDR3 is 14 amino acids. The V gene's germline CDR1 is SGHRS and CDR2 YFSETQ. Here the CDR3 DNA reads TGCGCCAGCAGCTTCAGCGGGGTTTACAATGAGCAGTTCTTC. Translating it yields CASSFSGVYNEQFF.

The V and J genes are TRBV5-1 and TRBJ1-4; perhaps TRBD1 as D (6 bases). Between the trimmed V and J ends, which lost 4 bases and 4 bases, there was a span of 14 bases. The CDR3 runs 15 residues. Germline CDR1 is SGHRS and CDR2 is YFSETQ. The CDR3 protein is CASSKGQKLNEKLFF. CDR3 sequence (DNA): TGCGCCAGCAGCAAAGGACAGAAGCTTAATGAAAAACTGTTTTTT.

The chain couples TRBV6-7 to TRBJ1-1, with D possibly being TRBD1 (5 bases). TRBV6-7 is an ORF, with its function uncertain. V was clipped by 6 bases and J by 1 base, with 21 bases between them. CDR3 length: 17 amino acids. CDR3 amino acids: CASSRLSEGRQNTEAFF. In nucleotides, the CDR3 is TGTGCCAGCAGCCGCCTTTCGGAGGGGAGACAGAACACTGAAGCTTTCTTT.

Worth noting for this clone: At one end, the junction sequence differs from germline, possibly due to a read error. The chain employs TRBV2 and TRBJ2-7; D is perhaps TRBD1 (6 bases). The CDR3 runs to 14 residues. Germline values: CDR1 SNHLY, CDR2 FYNNEI. The DNA for the CDR3 is TGTGCCAGCAATGAACAGGGCCCCGGCTACGAGCAGTACTTC. This encodes CASNEQGPGYEQYF.

The rearrangement joins TRBV7-2 to TRBJ2-7, with 10 positions matching TRBD2. In germline, CDR1 is SGHTA, CDR2 FQGNSA. CDR3 length: 15 amino acids. The V and J ends lost 2 bases and 4 bases, in that order; junction bases with no gene match: 5. CDR3 in amino acids: CASSLLGSGRYEQYF. The CDR3 nucleotides read TGTGCCAGCAGCTTACTTGGTAGCGGGAGGTACGAGCAGTACTTC.

The genes are TRBV2 and TRBJ2-7; TRBD2 agrees at 9 bases. CDR3 length: 15 amino acids. With V trimmed by 2 bases and J by 5 bases, 7 bases remained unmatched. The germline V gene has CDR1 SNHLY and CDR2 FYNNEI. The CDR3 sequence: CASSENLAGWDEQYF. DNA of the CDR3: TGTGCCAGCAGTGAAAACCTAGCGGGATGGGACGAGCAGTACTTC.

V gene TRBV28 combines with J gene TRBJ2-1; D is perhaps TRBD2 (8 bases). Trimming pared 5 bases from V and 6 bases from J, leaving 17 bases between. The CDR3 length is 15 residues. Germline CDR1 reads MDHEN; CDR2 reads SYDVKM. DNA for the CDR3: TGTGCCAGCAGTCCCGGGGGGGGACAGTTCAATGAGCAGTTCTTC. It is translated as CASSPGGGQFNEQFF.

The chain employs TRBV25-1 and TRBJ2-1, with 9 bases lining up with TRBD1. This CDR3 has 18 residues. Trimming took 1 base from V and 2 from J; bases not matched to a gene: 9. The germline gives CDR1 MGHDK, CDR2 SYGVNS. In DNA, the CDR3 is TGTGCCAGCAGTGAATGGGTGGTTGGGACAGGGACCTACAATGAGCAGTTCTTC. Residues: CASSEWVVGTGTYNEQFF.

The chain uses TRBV4-1 and TRBJ2-1; the match to TRBD2 covers 11 bases. CDR3 length equals 18 residues. V shed 4 bases, J shed 1 base, and the junction held 9 bases outside the gene matches. Germline V CDR1 and CDR2: MGHRA, YSYEKL. The CDR3 DNA reads as TGCGCCAGCAGCCCCTCACCGGGACTAGCGGATTCCTACAATGAGCAGTTCTTC. It yields the protein CASSPSPGLADSYNEQFF.

The chain is built from TRBV27 and TRBJ2-1; no clear D. Per the germline V gene, CDR1 is MNHEY and CDR2 is SMNVEV (reference sequence). This CDR3 is 9 amino acids long. V lost 10 bases, J lost 8 bases, and 6 bases lay in between. In DNA, the CDR3 is TGTGCCACCCTACATGAGCAGTTCTTC. Protein: CATLHEQFF.

The chain uses TRBV7-8 and TRBJ2-1; no clear D. Germline CDR1 SGHVS, CDR2 FQNEAQ. Trimming pared 3 bases from V and 12 bases from J, leaving 9 bases between. This CDR3 has 11 residues. Here the CDR3 reads CASSLGTLQFF. CDR3 DNA: TGTGCCAGCAGCTTGGGCACTCTGCAGTTCTTC. Full variable domain (rest looked up from reference TRBV7-8 and TRBJ2-1): GAGVSQSPRYKVAKRGQDVALRCDPISGHVSLFWYQQALGQGPEFLTYFQNEAQLDKSGLPSDRFFAERPEGSVSTLKIQRTQQEDSAVYLCASSLGTLQFFGPGTRLTVL.

This clone was detected only once. This chain connects TRBV28 to TRBJ1-2, with TRBD1 identical over 9 bases. Unmatched junction bases numbered 6, after V lost 3 bases and J lost 4 bases. Germline V lookup: CDR1 MDHEN, CDR2 SYDVKM. The CDR3 is 15 residues long. The chain's CDR3 is CASSLGDREGYGYTF. In nucleotides, the CDR3 is TGTGCCAGCAGTTTGGGGGACAGGGAAGGCTATGGCTACACCTTC.

The J gene is TRBJ1-2, the V gene TRBV7-2; 7 positions agree with TRBD1. Per the germline V gene, CDR1 is SGHTA and CDR2 is FQGNSA. The V gene end was trimmed by 8 bases and the J gene end by 6 bases; junction bases not matched to a gene: 9. There are 13 residues in the CDR3. The CDR3 is CASGTYRGNGYTF. For the CDR3, the DNA is TGTGCCAGCGGAACTTACAGGGGAAATGGCTACACCTTC.

The CDR3 loop is CASSRDHTYEQYF. The CDR3 bases are TGTGCCAGCAGCCGGGACCATACCTACGAGCAGTACTTC. J is TRBJ2-7 and V is TRBV6-5; D possibly matches TRBD1 or TRBD2 (5 bases each). The CDR3 totals 13 residues. The V and J ends lost 6 bases and 2 bases respectively, with 11 bases between them. Looked up from germline, CDR1 is MNHEY and CDR2 is SVGAGI.

This chain uses TRBV27 with TRBJ2-7; D remains ambiguous. The CDR3 has 11 residues. The V end was cut by 5 bases, the J end by 9 bases, with 11 bases between. Germline loops: CDR1 MNHEY, CDR2 SMNVEV (reference sequence). The CDR3 DNA reads as TGTGCCAGCAGTGGTAGGGATGGGCAGTACTTC. Its translation is CASSGRDGQYF.

The chain joins TRBV25-1 to TRBJ2-1; the match to TRBD2 covers 8 bases. V shed 5 bases, J shed 0 bases, and the junction held 3 bases outside the gene matches. The germline CDR1 and CDR2 sequences are MGHDK and SYGVNS. The CDR3 contains 15 residues. Written as DNA, the CDR3 is TGTGCCAGCAGTTTAGCGGGAATCTCCTACAATGAGCAGTTCTTC. Protein sequence: CASSLAGISYNEQFF.

This chain links TRBV7-9 with TRBJ2-2; 11 positions match TRBD2. This CDR3 is built from 16 residues. The junction had 8 bases not matched to a gene; V was cut back by 3 bases and J by 8 bases. Germline loops: CDR1 SEHNR, CDR2 FQNEAQ (reference sequence). CDR3 nucleotides: TGTGCCAGCAGCTTGGCTCTAGCGGGAGGCGGAGGGGAGCTGTTTTTT. This translates into CASSLALAGGGGELFF.

The CDR3 DNA sequence: TGTGCCAGTAGCGCCTACAACACAGATACGCAGTATTTT. It encodes CASSAYNTDTQYF. The chain has TRBV19 and TRBJ2-3; D remains unclear. Germline V gives CDR1 LNHDA, CDR2 SQIVND (reference sequence). Trimming removed 6 bases at V and 2 bases at J, with 9 bases between. The CDR3 totals 13 residues.

V gene TRBV4-1 combines with J gene TRBJ2-2; D remains ambiguous. Trimming cost V 1 base and J 7 bases, with 16 bases left between them. The CDR3 is 16 amino acids. Germline V lookup: CDR1 MGHRA, CDR2 YSYEKL. CDR3 protein: CASSQGILWLGGELFF. Written as DNA, the CDR3 is TGCGCCAGCAGCCAAGGAATCTTGTGGCTTGGCGGGGAGCTGTTTTTT.